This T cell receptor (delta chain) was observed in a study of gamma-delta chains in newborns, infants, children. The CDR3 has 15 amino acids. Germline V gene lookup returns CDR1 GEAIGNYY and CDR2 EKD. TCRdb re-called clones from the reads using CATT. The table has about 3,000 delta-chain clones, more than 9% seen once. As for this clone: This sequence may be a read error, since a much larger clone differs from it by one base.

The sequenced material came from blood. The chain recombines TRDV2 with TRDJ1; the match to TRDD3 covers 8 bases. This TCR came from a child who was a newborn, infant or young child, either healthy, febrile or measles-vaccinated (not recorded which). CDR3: CACDRTGGYTAKLIF. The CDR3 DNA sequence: TGTGCCTGTGACCGTACTGGGGGGTACACCGCTAAACTCATCTTT.